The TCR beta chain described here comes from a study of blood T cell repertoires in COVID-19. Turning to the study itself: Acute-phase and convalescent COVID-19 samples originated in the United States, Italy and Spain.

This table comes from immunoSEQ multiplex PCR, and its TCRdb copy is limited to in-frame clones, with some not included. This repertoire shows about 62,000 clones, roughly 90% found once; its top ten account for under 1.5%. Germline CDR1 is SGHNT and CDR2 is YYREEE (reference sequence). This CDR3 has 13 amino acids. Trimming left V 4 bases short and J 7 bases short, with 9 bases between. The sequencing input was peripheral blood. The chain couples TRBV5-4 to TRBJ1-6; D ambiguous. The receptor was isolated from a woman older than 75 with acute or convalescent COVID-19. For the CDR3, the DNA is TGTGCCAGCAGCCTCGACGGGAATTCACCCCTCCACTTT. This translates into CASSLDGNSPLHF. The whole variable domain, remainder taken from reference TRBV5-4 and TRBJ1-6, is ETGVTQSPTHLIKTRGQQVTLRCSSQSGHNTVSWYQQALGQGPQFIFQYYREEENGRGNFPPRFSGLQFPNYSSELNVNALELDDSALYLCASSLDGNSPLHFGNGTRLTVT.